This T cell receptor (beta chain) was retrieved from a study of control samples from healthy donors and cancer patients. Here immunoSEQ multiplex PCR was the method, and the copy in TCRdb shows in-frame clones only, minus some. The data contain over 80,000 clones, roughly four fifths of them singletons. This CDR3 region has 12 residues. Germline trimming cut 8 bases from V and 4 bases from J; bases unmatched to any gene: 3. From germline, CDR1 is WNHNN and CDR2 SYGVQD (reference sequence). The TCR was taken from a man aged 55 to 69 in good health. This chain uses TRBV10-1 with TRBJ2-3; 7 bases match TRBD2. What was sequenced was blood. CDR3 sequence reads: CASGDYSDTQYF. CDR3 DNA: TGCGCCAGCGGGGACTATTCAGATACGCAGTATTTT.